This T cell receptor (beta chain) was captured by sequencing in a study of blood T cell repertoires in COVID-19 (dated by TCRdb to 2018 to 2020). Broadly, across the study: Samples from collaborators originated in the United States, Italy and Spain and spanned both the acute and convalescent phases of COVID-19. The prospective study material was composed of cDNA or gDNA derived from T cells, B-cell-depleted T cells, or PBMCs. Sample metadata almost always included a de-identified subject ID, COVID-19 status, age in years and sex. Samples were obtained from the ongoing ImmuneRACE study (first 160 participants) and from 1,000 to 1,500 subjects provided by 6 global collaborators. The repertoires were made available in a free public database intended to serve as a resource for research on the immune response to SARS-CoV-2. Where available, HLA class I and class II types were obtained from metadata supplied by the sample provider rather than from assay-based typing. The dataset comprised deeply sampled blood TCRbeta repertoires from subjects exposed to, actively infected with, or recovered from COVID-19. What the study reported, not specific to this receptor: The amount of clinical and demographic metadata varied by source and participant and was provided uncurated.

About this clone: Its antigen is not yet known. Base qualities are not recorded, but no much larger clone differs from it by a single base.

The CDR3 numbers 19 residues from cysteine through phenylalanine. Solely the CDR3 DNA is kept, with 57 bases framed from the first base. TCRbeta CDR3 regions were amplified from genomic DNA using the immunoSEQ Assay, a bias-controlled multiplex PCR. As for the authors' bioinformatics: Within the assay, amplification of reference gene primers was used to estimate how many nucleated cells each sample contained. To quantify the absolute abundance of each unique TCRbeta CDR3 rearrangement, sequence reads were collapsed and filtered. For each sample, productive Simpson clonality was calculated by taking the square root of Simpson's diversity index across productive rearrangements. TCRdb's version of the immuneACCESS table is confined to in-frame rearrangements and falls short of the full clone set. An unresolved V gene accounts for under half of the shortfall where checked; the remainder is of unknown origin. V and J calls and clone size are as listed in that table; D and trimming were resolved from the DNA. The sample profile shows about 240,000 clones; approximately 80% of them were found once. Approximately 10% of the sample comes from the top ten.

Whole blood was collected in K2EDTA tubes by collaborating institutions according to the institutions' own protocols. For TCRbeta analysis, collaborators shipped samples in one of three forms: frozen whole blood, isolated PBMCs, or DNA extracted from either of those sample types. The source of this sequence is an elderly woman with acute or convalescent COVID-19. The chain is made from TRBV21-1 and TRBJ2-6; the table's D call, TRBD1, was not checked against the DNA. TRBV21-1 is termed a pseudogene. The sample taken for sequencing was peripheral blood. The DNA reads as follows: TGTGCCAGCAGCAAAGGAAAGGGACAGGGGGACTCTGGGGCCAACGTCCTGACTTTC. Its protein is CASSKGKGQGDSGANVLTF.